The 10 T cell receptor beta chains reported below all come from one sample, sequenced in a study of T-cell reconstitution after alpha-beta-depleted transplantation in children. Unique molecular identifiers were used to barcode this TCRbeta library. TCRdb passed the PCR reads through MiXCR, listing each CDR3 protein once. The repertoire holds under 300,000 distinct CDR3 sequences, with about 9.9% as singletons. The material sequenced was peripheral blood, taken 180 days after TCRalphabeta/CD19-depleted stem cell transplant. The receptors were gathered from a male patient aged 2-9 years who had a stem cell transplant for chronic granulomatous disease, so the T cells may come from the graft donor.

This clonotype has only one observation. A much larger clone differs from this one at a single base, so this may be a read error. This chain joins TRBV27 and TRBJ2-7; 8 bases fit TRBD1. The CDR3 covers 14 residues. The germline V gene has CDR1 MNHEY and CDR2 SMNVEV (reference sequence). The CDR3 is CVSSLETGVSEQYF. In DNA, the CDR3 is TGTGTCAGCAGTTTGGAGACAGGGGTGAGCGAGCAGTACTTC.

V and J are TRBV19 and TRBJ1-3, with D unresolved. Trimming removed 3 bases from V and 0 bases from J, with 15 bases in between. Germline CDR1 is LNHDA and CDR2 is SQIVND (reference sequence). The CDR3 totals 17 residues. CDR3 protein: CASSIPTGRISGNTIYF. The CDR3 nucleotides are TGTGCCAGTAGTATTCCGACCGGGAGGATCTCTGGAAACACCATATATTTT. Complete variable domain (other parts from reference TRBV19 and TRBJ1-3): DGGITQSPKYLFRKEGQNVTLSCEQNLNHDAMYWYRQDPGQGLRLIYYSQIVNDFQKGDIAEGYSVSREKKESFPLTVTSAQKNPTAFYLCASSIPTGRISGNTIYFGEGSWLTVV.

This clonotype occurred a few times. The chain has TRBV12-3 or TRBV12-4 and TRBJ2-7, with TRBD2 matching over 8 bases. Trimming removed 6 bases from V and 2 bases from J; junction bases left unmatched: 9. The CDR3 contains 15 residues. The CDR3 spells CASSPAGTRAYEQYF. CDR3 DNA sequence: TGTGCCAGCAGCCCTGCCGGGACTAGGGCCTACGAGCAGTACTTC.

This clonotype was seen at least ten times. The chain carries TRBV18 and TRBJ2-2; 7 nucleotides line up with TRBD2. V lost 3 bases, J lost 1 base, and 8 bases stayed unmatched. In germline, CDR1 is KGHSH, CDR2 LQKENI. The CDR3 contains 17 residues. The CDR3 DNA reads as TGTGCCAGCTCACCGAGACTAGCCCAACTGAACACCGGGGAGCTGTTTTTT. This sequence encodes CASSPRLAQLNTGELFF.

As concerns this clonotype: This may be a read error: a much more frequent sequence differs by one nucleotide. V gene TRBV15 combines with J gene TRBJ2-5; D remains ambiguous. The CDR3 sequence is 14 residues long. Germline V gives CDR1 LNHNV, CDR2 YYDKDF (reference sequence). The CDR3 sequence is CATSRVAGQDTQYF. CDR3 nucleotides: TGTGCCACCAGCAGAGTAGCCGGTCAAGACACCCAGTACTTC.

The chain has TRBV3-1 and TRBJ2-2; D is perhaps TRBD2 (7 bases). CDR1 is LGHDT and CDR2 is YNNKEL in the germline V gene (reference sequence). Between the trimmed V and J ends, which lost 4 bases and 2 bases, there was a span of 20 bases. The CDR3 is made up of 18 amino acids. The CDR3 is CASSRFPGASGNTGELFF. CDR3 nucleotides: TGTGCCAGCAGCCGGTTCCCAGGGGCTAGCGGTAACACCGGGGAGCTGTTTTTT.

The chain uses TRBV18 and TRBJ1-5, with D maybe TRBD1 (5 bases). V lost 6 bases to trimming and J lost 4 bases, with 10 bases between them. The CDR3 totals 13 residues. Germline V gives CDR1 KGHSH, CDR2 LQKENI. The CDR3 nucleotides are TGTGCCAGCTCCCAGGGTCCTAATCAGCCCCAGCATTTT. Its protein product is CASSQGPNQPQHF.

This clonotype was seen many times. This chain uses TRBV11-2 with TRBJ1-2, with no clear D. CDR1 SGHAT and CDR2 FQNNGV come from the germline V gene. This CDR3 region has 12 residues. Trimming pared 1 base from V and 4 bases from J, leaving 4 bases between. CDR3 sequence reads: CASSLAPYGYTF. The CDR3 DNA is TGTGCCAGCAGCTTAGCCCCCTATGGCTACACCTTC.

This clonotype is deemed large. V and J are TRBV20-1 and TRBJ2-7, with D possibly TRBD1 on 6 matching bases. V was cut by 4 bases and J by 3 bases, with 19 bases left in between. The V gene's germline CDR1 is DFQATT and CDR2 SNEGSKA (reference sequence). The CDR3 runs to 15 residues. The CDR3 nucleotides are TGCAGTGCTACTCGGTCGACAGGACCGCTCTACGAGCAGTACTTC. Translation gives CSATRSTGPLYEQYF.

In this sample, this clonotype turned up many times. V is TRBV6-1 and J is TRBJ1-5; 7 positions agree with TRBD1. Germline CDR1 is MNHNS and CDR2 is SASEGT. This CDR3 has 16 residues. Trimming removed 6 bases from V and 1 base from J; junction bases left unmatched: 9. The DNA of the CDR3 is TGTGCCAGCAGCCCCCGAACAGGGGCCAGCAATCAGCCCCAGCATTTT. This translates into CASSPRTGASNQPQHF.